Listed below are T cell receptor beta chains from one sample, sequenced in a study of blood T cell repertoires in COVID-19. Method: immunoSEQ multiplex PCR; TCRdb's copy keeps in-frame clones and lacks some. Here the sample spans some 290,000 clones, roughly 91% being singletons. Material: PBMCs or T cells enriched from blood (not recorded which). These TCRs come from a woman aged 40 to 50 with acute COVID-19. CDR3s include the opening cysteine and the closing phenylalanine or tryptophan. The order of the fields is J gene, V gene, clone size, CDR3 protein. Rows may omit the clone size; those that give it use once, few, many or a size class.

j_gene: TRBJ2-3; v_gene: TRBV29-1; abundance: .; CDR3aa: CSATTRVSTDTQYF
j_gene: TRBJ2-5; v_gene: TRBV9; abundance: .; CDR3aa: CASSAGSQETQYF
j_gene: TRBJ1-6; v_gene: TRBV4-3; abundance: few; CDR3aa: CASSQDGGRDSPLHF
j_gene: TRBJ2-7; v_gene: TRBV2; abundance: .; CDR3aa: CASSGDYSQYF
j_gene: TRBJ2-1; v_gene: TRBV2; abundance: .; CDR3aa: CASRGLAGNEQFF
j_gene: TRBJ1-5; v_gene: TRBV25-1; abundance: .; CDR3aa: CASSECEGGNGSNQPQHF
j_gene: TRBJ1-2; v_gene: TRBV7-2; abundance: .; CDR3aa: CASSTGQAYGYTF
j_gene: TRBJ1-1; v_gene: TRBV19; abundance: .; CDR3aa: CASSISGGEAFF
j_gene: TRBJ1-1; v_gene: TRBV7-3; abundance: .; CDR3aa: CASSLLPNTEAFF
j_gene: TRBJ1-1; v_gene: TRBV6-5; abundance: .; CDR3aa: CASSSSSGWANTEAFF
j_gene: TRBJ1-2; v_gene: TRBV15; abundance: .; CDR3aa: CATSSGTGRMTNYGYTF
j_gene: TRBJ2-5; v_gene: TRBV6-6; abundance: .; CDR3aa: CASSQKTVLAGVSQETQYF
j_gene: TRBJ2-1; v_gene: TRBV11-3; abundance: .; CDR3aa: CASSSGGEWRDEQFF
j_gene: TRBJ2-3; v_gene: TRBV2; abundance: .; CDR3aa: CASSVVGTSTDTQYF
j_gene: TRBJ2-1; v_gene: TRBV7-9; abundance: .; CDR3aa: CASSLTTSANEQFF
j_gene: TRBJ1-2; v_gene: TRBV28; abundance: .; CDR3aa: CASSLEGLLGYTF
j_gene: TRBJ1-2; v_gene: TRBV6-5; abundance: .; CDR3aa: CASSPSAGRLYGYTF
j_gene: TRBJ1-1; v_gene: TRBV9; abundance: .; CDR3aa: CASSVGDRDEAFF
j_gene: TRBJ2-1; v_gene: TRBV9; abundance: .; CDR3aa: CASSIQGGVYNEQFF
j_gene: TRBJ2-2; v_gene: TRBV29-1; abundance: .; CDR3aa: CSVTGGGGELFF
j_gene: TRBJ2-2; v_gene: TRBV29-1; abundance: .; CDR3aa: CGTGNTGELFF
j_gene: TRBJ1-1; v_gene: TRBV25-1; abundance: .; CDR3aa: CASSEWGGTEAFF
j_gene: TRBJ2-7; v_gene: TRBV6-5; abundance: .; CDR3aa: CASSRTSGGPYEQYF
j_gene: TRBJ1-1; v_gene: TRBV10-2; abundance: .; CDR3aa: CASRGGETEAFF
j_gene: TRBJ1-5; v_gene: TRBV5-1; abundance: once; CDR3aa: CASSLAPTGGANQPQHF
j_gene: TRBJ1-2; v_gene: TRBV27; abundance: .; CDR3aa: CASSSTANYGYTF
j_gene: TRBJ2-7; v_gene: TRBV19; abundance: .; CDR3aa: CASSSPGRVRDEQYF
j_gene: TRBJ2-1; v_gene: TRBV11-3; abundance: .; CDR3aa: CASSLEGLAGSYQGLNEQFF
j_gene: TRBJ2-1; v_gene: TRBV11-2; abundance: .; CDR3aa: CASSATGTSSGEQFF
j_gene: TRBJ1-1; v_gene: TRBV6-6; abundance: .; CDR3aa: CASSRQGAGGTSRWNTEAFF
j_gene: TRBJ1-6; v_gene: TRBV19; abundance: .; CDR3aa: CASSRGTANSPLHF
j_gene: TRBJ1-1; v_gene: TRBV5-6; abundance: .; CDR3aa: CASIPQGGTEAFF
j_gene: TRBJ2-3; v_gene: TRBV13; abundance: .; CDR3aa: CASSPRTGTQDTQYF
j_gene: TRBJ2-3; v_gene: TRBV19; abundance: .; CDR3aa: CASSIPTPGTASTDTQYF
j_gene: TRBJ2-3; v_gene: TRBV5-1; abundance: .; CDR3aa: CASTRLSGNTDTQYF
j_gene: TRBJ2-7; v_gene: TRBV27; abundance: .; CDR3aa: CASRGTGRYEQYF
j_gene: TRBJ2-1; v_gene: TRBV29-1; abundance: .; CDR3aa: CSVERLAGADNEQFF
j_gene: TRBJ1-6; v_gene: TRBV3-1/TRBV3-2; abundance: .; CDR3aa: CASSPGRQYNSPLHF
j_gene: TRBJ1-1; v_gene: TRBV15; abundance: .; CDR3aa: CATSPERPGTGSTEAFF
j_gene: TRBJ2-3; v_gene: TRBV6-5; abundance: .; CDR3aa: CASTRTNDDTQYF
j_gene: TRBJ1-5; v_gene: TRBV2; abundance: .; CDR3aa: CASNQDRADNQPQHF
j_gene: TRBJ2-2; v_gene: TRBV11-2; abundance: few; CDR3aa: CASSYRNTGELFF
j_gene: TRBJ1-4; v_gene: TRBV18; abundance: .; CDR3aa: CASSLYETGKEKLFF
j_gene: TRBJ1-3; v_gene: TRBV19; abundance: .; CDR3aa: CASSIYRGTNLGNTIYF
j_gene: TRBJ1-3; v_gene: TRBV15; abundance: .; CDR3aa: CATTRMDRARSGNTIYF
j_gene: TRBJ2-1; v_gene: TRBV7-9; abundance: .; CDR3aa: CASSLNPGSSYNEQFF
j_gene: TRBJ1-1; v_gene: TRBV29-1; abundance: .; CDR3aa: CSADRGPNTEAFF
j_gene: TRBJ2-2; v_gene: TRBV28; abundance: .; CDR3aa: CASSSPRGRMTGELFF
j_gene: TRBJ1-3; v_gene: TRBV7-8; abundance: .; CDR3aa: CASSSPPQGPLSGNTIYF
j_gene: TRBJ2-3; v_gene: TRBV5-4; abundance: .; CDR3aa: CASSFLWGGDTDTQYF
j_gene: TRBJ2-1; v_gene: TRBV29-1; abundance: .; CDR3aa: CSVEARGSRNEQFF
j_gene: TRBJ1-4; v_gene: TRBV5-4; abundance: .; CDR3aa: CASSRTGTTTNEKLFF
j_gene: TRBJ2-7; v_gene: TRBV7-2; abundance: .; CDR3aa: CASSSGSSYEQYF